These 22 T cell receptor beta chains were all obtained from the same sample, sequenced in a study of molecular identifiers for immune sequencing clone quantification. Each CDR3 protein gets one entry after TCRdb re-called the PCR reads with MiXCR. The table lists some 9,800 distinct CDR3 sequences, around 20% of them singletons. Source material: naive CD8+ T cells from blood, with Jurkat cell RNA spiked in. Sample subset: FACS-sorted CD8+CD4-CCR7+CD45RA+ naive T cells. The receptors originated from a human donor in good health. Some libraries in this study had Jurkat cell RNA spiked in.

The chain employs TRBV19 and TRBJ2-1; 9 bases are a match to TRBD2. Germline V CDR1 and CDR2: LNHDA, SQIVND (reference sequence). The ends lost 6 bases at V and 1 base at J; junction bases unmatched: 1. CDR3 length: 14 amino acids. The CDR3 here is CASRGLASYNEQFF. The CDR3 DNA reads as TGTGCCAGTAGGGGACTAGCTTCCTACAATGAGCAGTTCTTC.

This clonotype showed up just once. One base away lies a much larger clone, so this may be a sequencing read error. The V gene is TRBV21-1, the J gene TRBJ2-5; the table's D call, TRBD2, was not checked against the DNA. TRBV21-1 is assigned pseudogene status. This CDR3 is built from 14 residues. The CDR3 here is CASSREREFETQYF. The CDR3 DNA is TGTGCCAGCAGCAGAGAGCGGGAGTTTGAGACCCAGTACTTC.

This clonotype was seen many times. The CDR3 spells CSARDLVESYEQYF. CDR3 in DNA: TGCAGTGCTAGAGATCTTGTCGAAAGCTACGAGCAGTACTTC. The rearrangement joins TRBV20-1 to TRBJ2-7; no reliable D call. There are 14 residues in the CDR3. Trimming cost V 0 bases and J 3 bases, with 12 bases left between them. Germline CDR1 and CDR2: DFQATT and SNEGSKA (reference sequence).

Within the sample, this clonotype is medium-sized. The DNA for the CDR3 is TGTGCCAGCAGCCACGGGGCAACTGGAAACACCATATATTTT. Protein: CASSHGATGNTIYF. The chain is built from TRBV7-9 and TRBJ1-3, with a possible D match to TRBD1 (5 bases). Germline lookup yields CDR1 SEHNR and CDR2 FQNEAQ (reference sequence). The CDR3 has 14 residues. V lost 5 bases and J 2 bases, leaving 10 bases between the germline ends.

By its share, this clonotype is medium-sized. The V gene is TRBV7-9, the J gene TRBJ2-1; 13 nucleotides match TRBD2. Germline V gives CDR1 SEHNR, CDR2 FQNEAQ (reference sequence). V shed 4 bases and J 9 bases; nucleotides not matched to a gene: 9. This CDR3 spans 16 amino acids. The CDR3 DNA reads TGTGCCAGCAGCTCCCCCGGGACTAGCGGGATCGTTGAGCAGTTCTTC. Translation: CASSSPGTSGIVEQFF.

This clonotype turned up a few times. V is TRBV19 and J is TRBJ2-7; tentative D call: TRBD2 (5 bases). V lost 3 bases and J lost 5, with 14 bases in between. The CDR3 runs to 14 residues. Germline CDR1 LNHDA, CDR2 SQIVND (reference sequence). The CDR3 region is CASSIPEGPNEQYF. CDR3 bases: TGTGCCAGTAGTATTCCCGAGGGCCCCAACGAGCAGTACTTC. Full variable domain (outside the CDR3, taken from reference TRBV19 and TRBJ2-7): DGGITQSPKYLFRKEGQNVTLSCEQNLNHDAMYWYRQDPGQGLRLIYYSQIVNDFQKGDIAEGYSVSREKKESFPLTVTSAQKNPTAFYLCASSIPEGPNEQYFGPGTRLTVT.

This clonotype was recorded only once. Given a much more abundant clone one base away, this may be a read error. The chain links TRBV13 to TRBJ2-6; the match to TRBD2 covers 7 bases. CDR1 is PRHDT and CDR2 is FYEKMQ in the germline V gene (reference sequence). Trimming at V came to 4 bases and at J to 2 bases, leaving 8 bases not matched to a gene. This CDR3 has 17 amino acids. The CDR3 protein is CASSSPVRGAGANVLTF. In DNA form, the CDR3 reads TGTGCCAGCAGCTCCCCAGTCCGGGGGGCTGGGGCCAACGTCCTGACTTTC.

Many counts were recorded for this clonotype. The V call is TRBV25-1, the J call TRBJ2-1, with TRBD2 identical over 13 bases. With 3 bases clipped from V and 11 bases from J, the junction kept 16 bases outside the gene matches. This CDR3 spans 18 amino acids. The germline V gene encodes CDR1 MGHDK and CDR2 SYGVNS. CDR3 DNA sequence: TGTGCCAGCAGTGATACCGGACTAGCGGGAGTTAACCTTGGAAAGCAGTTCTTC. Its translation: CASSDTGLAGVNLGKQFF.

This clonotype qualifies as medium-sized (0.01 to 0.1%). The chain links TRBV7-8 to TRBJ2-5; TRBD2 aligns across 14 bases. The CDR3 has 17 residues. Germline V gene lookup returns CDR1 SGHVS and CDR2 FQNEAQ. V trimming: 2 bases; J trimming: 2 bases; junction bases outside the gene matches: 4. The CDR3 is CASSLSWTSGRQETQYF. DNA of the CDR3: TGTGCCAGCAGCTTATCCTGGACTAGCGGGAGGCAAGAGACCCAGTACTTC.

By sample share, this clonotype is medium-sized (0.01 to 0.1%). V gene TRBV29-1 combines with J gene TRBJ2-7; TRBD2 matches at 9 bases. Germline V gene data show CDR1 as SQVTM and CDR2 as ANQGSEA. The CDR3 contains 14 residues. Unmatched junction bases numbered 13, after V lost 6 bases and J lost 7 bases. The CDR3 loop is CSVWPGGLAREQYF. For the CDR3, the DNA is TGCAGCGTCTGGCCGGGGGGACTAGCACGAGAGCAGTACTTC.

A word on this clonotype: Being one base from a much bigger clone, this may be a read error. The chain combines TRBV14 with TRBJ2-3, with D tentatively TRBD2 (6 bases). Germline-derived CDR1 and CDR2 are SGHDN and FVKESK. The CDR3 runs to 14 residues. V was pared by 4 bases and J by 3 bases, with 11 bases between. CDR3 protein: CASSPSGVTDTQYF. In DNA, the CDR3 is TGTGCCAGCAGCCCTTCGGGAGTAACAGATACGCAGTATTTT.

In its sample, this clonotype is medium-sized. The V call is TRBV4-1, the J call TRBJ2-1; D is undetermined. The length of the CDR3 is 16 residues. Germline V gives CDR1 MGHRA, CDR2 YSYEKL. Trimming removed 1 base at V and 0 bases at J, with 10 bases between. The CDR3 DNA reads TGCGCCAGCAGCCAAGGCCCCCCTGGCTCCTACAATGAGCAGTTCTTC. Protein: CASSQGPPGSYNEQFF.

This clonotype showed up many times. The chain uses TRBV4-1 and TRBJ2-3, with D possibly being TRBD1 (6 bases). Germline V gives CDR1 MGHRA, CDR2 YSYEKL. The CDR3 spans 17 residues. V dropped 0 bases and J dropped 3 bases, with 16 bases sitting between them. CDR3 in amino acids: CASSQEVPGALTDTQYF. In DNA form, the CDR3 reads TGCGCCAGCAGCCAAGAGGTTCCAGGGGCTCTAACAGATACGCAGTATTTT.

By frequency in the sample, this clonotype is medium-sized (0.01 to 0.1%). The genes are TRBV28 and TRBJ2-3, with D possibly being TRBD2 (5 bases). The CDR3 has 14 amino acids. Germline values: CDR1 MDHEN, CDR2 SYDVKM. Between the trimmed V and J ends, which lost 1 base and 6 bases, there was a span of 11 bases. In DNA form, the CDR3 reads TGTGCCAGCAGTTTATCCTCGAGCGGCGATACGCAGTATTTT. Residues: CASSLSSSGDTQYF.

As concerns this clonotype: This may be a read error: a much more frequent sequence differs by one nucleotide. The chain is built from TRBV29-1 and TRBJ1-1; TRBD1 might be the D (6 bases). This CDR3 has 18 amino acids. With 8 bases removed from V and 3 bases from J, the gap between germline ends came to 31 bases. The V gene's germline CDR1 is SQVTM and CDR2 ANQGSEA. The CDR3 here is CSMTPGHPTVYEDTEAFF. The DNA of the CDR3 is TGCAGCATGACACCGGGACACCCGACGGTTTATGAGGACACTGAAGCTTTCTTT. The whole variable domain, filled in from reference TRBV29-1 and TRBJ1-1, reads SAVISQKPSRDICQRGTSLTIQCQVDSQVTMMFWYRQQPGQSLTLIATANQGSEATYESGFVIDKFPISRPNLTFSTLTVSNMSPEDSSIYLCSMTPGHPTVYEDTEAFFGQGTRLTVV.

The rearrangement links TRBV9 to TRBJ2-3; 8 bases align to TRBD2. Trimming took 4 bases from V and 0 from J; bases not matched to a gene: 7. Germline CDR1 SGDLS, CDR2 YYNGEE. The CDR3 runs to 16 residues. For the CDR3, the DNA is TGTGCCAGCAGCATAGATAGCGGGGCTAGCACAGATACGCAGTATTTT. It encodes CASSIDSGASTDTQYF. Based on the CDR3 plus reference TRBV9 and TRBJ2-3, the full variable domain is DSGVTQTPKHLITATGQRVTLRCSPRSGDLSVYWYQQSLDQGLQFLIQYYNGEERAKGNILERFSAQQFPDLHSELNLSSLELGDSALYFCASSIDSGASTDTQYFGPGTRLTVL.

With regard to this clonotype: Possible read error: a much larger clone is one base away. The V call is TRBV15, the J call TRBJ1-5; D is ambiguous. CDR1 and CDR2 (germline): LNHNV, YYDKDF (reference sequence). This CDR3 is built from 13 residues. CDR3 sequence: CASSLRGRKPQHF. CDR3 DNA sequence: TGTGCCTCCAGCCTACGCGGTAGAAAGCCCCAGCATTTT.

This clonotype was counted only a few times. One base away lies a much larger clone, so this may be a sequencing read error. The V gene is TRBV24-1, the J gene TRBJ2-3; TRBD1 matches at 8 bases. This CDR3 comprises 22 residues. Germline CDR1 is KGHDR and CDR2 is SFDVKD. CDR3 sequence reads: CATSDPIGQGTVWTQSTDAQYF. CDR3 nucleotides: TGTGCCACCAGTGACCCAATTGGACAGGGAACGGTATGGACTCAAAGCACAGATGCGCAGTATTTT.

This clonotype was observed a handful of times. One junction end does not reproduce the germline sequence, and a read error may be involved. The gene calls are TRBV27 and TRBJ2-6, with a weak D call TRBD2 (6 bases). CDR3 length equals 13 residues. The germline gives CDR1 MNHEY, CDR2 SMNVEV (reference sequence). The CDR3 loop reads CASRGTGASVLTF. DNA of the CDR3: TGTGCCAGCAGGGGGACTGGGGCCAGCGTCCTGACTTTC.

Points on this clonotype: This may stem from a read error, because a much larger clone lies one nucleotide away. This chain joins TRBV12-3 or TRBV12-4 and TRBJ2-1, with D possibly matching TRBD2 (5 bases). This CDR3 has 12 residues. The CDR3 DNA is TGTGCCGGCAGCCTACTAGTAAGTGAGCAGTTCTTC. Translation gives CAGSLLVSEQFF.

The chain couples TRBV4-2 to TRBJ2-5, with 9 bases aligning to TRBD2. The V gene's germline CDR1 is LGHNA and CDR2 YNFKEQ. The CDR3 has 17 amino acids. V lost 0 bases and J lost 5; bases outside the gene matches: 10. Here the CDR3 reads CASSQDHSGSSWETQYF. CDR3 coding DNA: TGTGCCAGCAGCCAAGATCATAGCGGGAGTTCATGGGAGACCCAGTACTTC.

This clonotype was observed many times. The chain links TRBV7-9 to TRBJ2-5; 8 bases match TRBD2. Germline-derived CDR1 and CDR2 are SEHNR and FQNEAQ (reference sequence). The V segment lost 11 bases and the J segment 1 base; nucleotides outside the gene matches: 9. The CDR3 is 14 residues long. The CDR3 coding sequence is TGTGCCCTTTGGGAGGGACTAGGCCAAGAGACCCAGTACTTC. Encoded protein: CALWEGLGQETQYF.